The source of this T cell receptor beta chain is a study of cytotoxic CD8 clonotypes in ibrutinib-treated CLL. Overall study context: The subjects consisted of 11 relapsed/refractory and some 15 treatment-naive individuals, with about 17 IGHV unmutated. Response samples were taken after a median approximately 13 months of treatment, range 6 to 36.

V lost 6 bases, J lost 2 bases, and 11 bases lay in between. In germline, CDR1 is SNHLY, CDR2 FYNNEI. The CDR3 is 13 residues long. The data were produced by immunoSEQ multiplex PCR, yet TCRdb's version contains in-frame clones alone and is incomplete. The sample carries over 140,000 clones, over 75% recorded once. The sample here was PBMCs, taken after 36 months of ibrutinib treatment. This clonotype originated in a human donor with chronic lymphocytic leukemia. This chain uses TRBV2 with TRBJ2-7; D remains unclear. In DNA, the CDR3 is TGTGCCAGCAGGGTTGACTTAGCCTACGAGCAGTACTTC. Translating gives CASRVDLAYEQYF.